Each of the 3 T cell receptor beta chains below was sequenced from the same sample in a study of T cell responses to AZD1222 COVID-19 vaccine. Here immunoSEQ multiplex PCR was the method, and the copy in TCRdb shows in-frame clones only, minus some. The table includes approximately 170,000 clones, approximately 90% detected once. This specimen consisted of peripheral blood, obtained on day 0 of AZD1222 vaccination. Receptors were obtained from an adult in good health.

CDR3 protein: CASTGGYEQYV. In nucleotides, the CDR3 is TGTGCCAGCACAGGGGGCTACGAGCAGTACGTC. The V gene is TRBV7-9, the J gene TRBJ2-7; the match to TRBD1 covers 7 bases. CDR1 is SEHNR, CDR2 FQNEAQ, per germline (reference sequence). V was pared by 7 bases and J by 3 bases, with 0 bases of the junction left unmatched. CDR3 length: 11 amino acids.

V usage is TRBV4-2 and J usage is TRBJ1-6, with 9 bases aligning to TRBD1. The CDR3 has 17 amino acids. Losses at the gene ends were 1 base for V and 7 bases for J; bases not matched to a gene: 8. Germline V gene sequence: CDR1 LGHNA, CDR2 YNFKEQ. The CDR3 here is CASSQAGQGPENSPLHF. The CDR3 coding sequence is TGTGCCAGCAGCCAAGCGGGACAGGGCCCCGAAAATTCACCCCTCCACTTT.

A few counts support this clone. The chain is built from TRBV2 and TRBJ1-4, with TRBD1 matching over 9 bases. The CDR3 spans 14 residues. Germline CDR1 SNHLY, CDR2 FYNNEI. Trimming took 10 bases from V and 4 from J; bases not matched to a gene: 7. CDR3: CATEWGQGNEKLFF. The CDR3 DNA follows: TGTGCCACCGAATGGGGACAGGGTAATGAAAAACTGTTTTTT.